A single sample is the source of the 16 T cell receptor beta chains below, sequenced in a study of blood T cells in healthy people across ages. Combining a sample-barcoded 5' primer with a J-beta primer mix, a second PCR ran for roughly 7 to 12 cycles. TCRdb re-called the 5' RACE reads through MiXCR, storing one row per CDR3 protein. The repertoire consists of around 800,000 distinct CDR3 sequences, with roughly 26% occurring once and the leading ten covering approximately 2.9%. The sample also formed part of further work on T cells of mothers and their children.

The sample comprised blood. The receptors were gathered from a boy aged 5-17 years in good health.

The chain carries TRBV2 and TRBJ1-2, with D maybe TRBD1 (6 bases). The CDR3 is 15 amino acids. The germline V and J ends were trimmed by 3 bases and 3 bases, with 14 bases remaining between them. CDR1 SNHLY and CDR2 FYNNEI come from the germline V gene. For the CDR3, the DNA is TGTGCCAGCAGTGAGGGGGGGGCAGGTGACTATGGCTACACCTTC. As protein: CASSEGGAGDYGYTF.

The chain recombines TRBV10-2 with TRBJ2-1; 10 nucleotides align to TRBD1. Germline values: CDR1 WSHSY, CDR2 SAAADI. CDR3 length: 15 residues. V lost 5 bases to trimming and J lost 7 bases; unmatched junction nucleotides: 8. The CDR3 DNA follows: TGCGCCAGCAGTACTGACAGGGGGCCTTGGAATGAGCAGTTCTTC. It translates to CASSTDRGPWNEQFF.

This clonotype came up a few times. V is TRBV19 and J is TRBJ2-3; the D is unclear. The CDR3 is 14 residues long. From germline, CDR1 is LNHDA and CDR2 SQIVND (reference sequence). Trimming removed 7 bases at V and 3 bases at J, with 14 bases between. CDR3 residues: CASNGRSETDTQYF. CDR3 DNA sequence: TGTGCCAGTAACGGACGGTCAGAGACAGATACGCAGTATTTT.

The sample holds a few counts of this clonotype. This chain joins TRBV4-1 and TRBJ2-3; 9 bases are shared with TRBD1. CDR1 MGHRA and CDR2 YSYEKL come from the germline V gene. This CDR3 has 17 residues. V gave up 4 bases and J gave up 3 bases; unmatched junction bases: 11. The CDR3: CASSLNPGTGRTDTQYF. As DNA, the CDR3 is TGCGCCAGCAGCCTAAACCCTGGGACAGGGAGGACAGATACGCAGTATTTT.

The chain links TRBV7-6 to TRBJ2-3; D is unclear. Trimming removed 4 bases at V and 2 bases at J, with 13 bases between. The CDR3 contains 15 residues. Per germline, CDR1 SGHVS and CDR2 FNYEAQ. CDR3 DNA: TGTGCCAGCAGCTCCAACCGGGCCCCCACAGATACGCAGTATTTT. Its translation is CASSSNRAPTDTQYF. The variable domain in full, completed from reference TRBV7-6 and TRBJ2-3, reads GAGVSQSPRYKVTKRGQDVALRCDPISGHVSLYWYRQALGQGPEFLTYFNYEAQQDKSGLPNDRFSAERPEGSISTLTIQRTEQRDSAMYRCASSSNRAPTDTQYFGPGTRLTVL.

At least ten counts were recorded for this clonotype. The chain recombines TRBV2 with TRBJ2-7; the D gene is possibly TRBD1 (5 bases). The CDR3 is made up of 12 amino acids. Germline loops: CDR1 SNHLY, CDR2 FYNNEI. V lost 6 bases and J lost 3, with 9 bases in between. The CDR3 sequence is CASSRDFYEQYF. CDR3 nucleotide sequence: TGTGCCAGCAGCAGGGATTTCTACGAGCAGTACTTC.

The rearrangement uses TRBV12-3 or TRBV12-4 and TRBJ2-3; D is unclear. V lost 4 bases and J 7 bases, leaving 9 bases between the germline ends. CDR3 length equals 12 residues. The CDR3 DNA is TGTGCCAGCAGTTCAGCGATCCATACGCAGTATTTT. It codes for CASSSAIHTQYF.

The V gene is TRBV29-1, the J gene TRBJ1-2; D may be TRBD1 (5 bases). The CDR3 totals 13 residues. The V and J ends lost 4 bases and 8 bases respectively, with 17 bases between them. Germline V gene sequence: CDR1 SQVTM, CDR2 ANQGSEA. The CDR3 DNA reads TGCAGCGTTGCTGGGGCCGGTCCGGGAGGCTACACCTTC. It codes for CSVAGAGPGGYTF.

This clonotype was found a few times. The CDR3 nucleotides are TGCGGACTGGGACAGATGAACTATGGCTACACCTTC. Its protein product is CGLGQMNYGYTF. J is TRBJ1-2 and V is TRBV20-1, with TRBD1 identical over 7 bases. From germline, CDR1 is DFQATT and CDR2 SNEGSKA (reference sequence). The CDR3 contains 12 residues.

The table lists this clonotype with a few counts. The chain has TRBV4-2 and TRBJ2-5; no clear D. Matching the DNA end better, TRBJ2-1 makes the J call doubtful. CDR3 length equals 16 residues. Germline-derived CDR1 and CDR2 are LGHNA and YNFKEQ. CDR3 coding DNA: TGTGCCAGCAGCCCAACTGACCAGCGAGGCTACAATGAGCAGTTCTTC. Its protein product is CASSPTDQRGYNEQFF.

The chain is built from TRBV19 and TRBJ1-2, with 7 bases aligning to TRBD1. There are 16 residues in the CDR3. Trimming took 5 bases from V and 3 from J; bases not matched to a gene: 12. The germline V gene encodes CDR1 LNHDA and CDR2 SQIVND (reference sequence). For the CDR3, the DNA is TGTGCCAGTAGTCTAAAAGGACAGGCCGGGCACTATGGCTACACCTTC. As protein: CASSLKGQAGHYGYTF. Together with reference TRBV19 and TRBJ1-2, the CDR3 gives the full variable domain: DGGITQSPKYLFRKEGQNVTLSCEQNLNHDAMYWYRQDPGQGLRLIYYSQIVNDFQKGDIAEGYSVSREKKESFPLTVTSAQKNPTAFYLCASSLKGQAGHYGYTFGSGTRLTVV.

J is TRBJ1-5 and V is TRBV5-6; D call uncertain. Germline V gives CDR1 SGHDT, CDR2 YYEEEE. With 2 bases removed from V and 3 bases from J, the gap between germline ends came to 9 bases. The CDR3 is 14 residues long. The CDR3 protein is CASSFGGINQPQHF. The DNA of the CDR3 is TGTGCCAGCAGCTTCGGCGGAATCAATCAGCCCCAGCATTTT. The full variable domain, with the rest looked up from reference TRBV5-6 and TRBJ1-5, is DAGVTQSPTHLIKTRGQQVTLRCSPKSGHDTVSWYQQALGQGPQFIFQYYEEEERQRGNFPDRFSGHQFPNYSSELNVNALLLGDSALYLCASSFGGINQPQHFGDGTRLSIL.

The CDR3 DNA reads TGTGCCAGCACCCAGGCTGAGGGAGGTAATGAGCAGTTCTTC. Residues: CASTQAEGGNEQFF. The chain couples TRBV6-2 or TRBV6-3 to TRBJ2-1, with a tentative D call TRBD2 (6 bases). V lost 7 bases and J 7 bases, leaving 17 bases between the germline ends. Germline CDR1 and CDR2: MNHEY and SVGEGT. The CDR3 extends over 14 amino acids.

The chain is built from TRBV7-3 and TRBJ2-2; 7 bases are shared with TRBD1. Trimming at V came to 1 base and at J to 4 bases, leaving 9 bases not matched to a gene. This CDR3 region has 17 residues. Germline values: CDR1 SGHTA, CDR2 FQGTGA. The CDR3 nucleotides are TGTGCCAGCAGCTTAAAGACGACAGGGCTAAGCACCGGGGAGCTGTTTTTT. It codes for CASSLKTTGLSTGELFF.

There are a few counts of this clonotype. The DNA for the CDR3 is TGTGCCAGCAGCTTGGCCGGGGGGACGGGGGTCCGACCCCTCCACTTT. This codes for CASSLAGGTGVRPLHF. This chain connects TRBV5-4 to TRBJ1-6; D is perhaps TRBD1 (5 bases). Trimming took off 0 bases at V and 12 bases at J, with 19 bases between the two ends. Germline V gene lookup returns CDR1 SGHNT and CDR2 YYREEE (reference sequence). The CDR3 spans 16 residues.

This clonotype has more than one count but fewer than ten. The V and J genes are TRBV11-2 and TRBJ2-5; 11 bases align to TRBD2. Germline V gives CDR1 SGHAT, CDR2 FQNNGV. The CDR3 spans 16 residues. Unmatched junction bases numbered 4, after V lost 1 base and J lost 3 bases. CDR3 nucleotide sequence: TGTGCCAGCAGCTTAGGTGGGACTAGCGGAAAAGAGACCCAGTACTTC. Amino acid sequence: CASSLGGTSGKETQYF.